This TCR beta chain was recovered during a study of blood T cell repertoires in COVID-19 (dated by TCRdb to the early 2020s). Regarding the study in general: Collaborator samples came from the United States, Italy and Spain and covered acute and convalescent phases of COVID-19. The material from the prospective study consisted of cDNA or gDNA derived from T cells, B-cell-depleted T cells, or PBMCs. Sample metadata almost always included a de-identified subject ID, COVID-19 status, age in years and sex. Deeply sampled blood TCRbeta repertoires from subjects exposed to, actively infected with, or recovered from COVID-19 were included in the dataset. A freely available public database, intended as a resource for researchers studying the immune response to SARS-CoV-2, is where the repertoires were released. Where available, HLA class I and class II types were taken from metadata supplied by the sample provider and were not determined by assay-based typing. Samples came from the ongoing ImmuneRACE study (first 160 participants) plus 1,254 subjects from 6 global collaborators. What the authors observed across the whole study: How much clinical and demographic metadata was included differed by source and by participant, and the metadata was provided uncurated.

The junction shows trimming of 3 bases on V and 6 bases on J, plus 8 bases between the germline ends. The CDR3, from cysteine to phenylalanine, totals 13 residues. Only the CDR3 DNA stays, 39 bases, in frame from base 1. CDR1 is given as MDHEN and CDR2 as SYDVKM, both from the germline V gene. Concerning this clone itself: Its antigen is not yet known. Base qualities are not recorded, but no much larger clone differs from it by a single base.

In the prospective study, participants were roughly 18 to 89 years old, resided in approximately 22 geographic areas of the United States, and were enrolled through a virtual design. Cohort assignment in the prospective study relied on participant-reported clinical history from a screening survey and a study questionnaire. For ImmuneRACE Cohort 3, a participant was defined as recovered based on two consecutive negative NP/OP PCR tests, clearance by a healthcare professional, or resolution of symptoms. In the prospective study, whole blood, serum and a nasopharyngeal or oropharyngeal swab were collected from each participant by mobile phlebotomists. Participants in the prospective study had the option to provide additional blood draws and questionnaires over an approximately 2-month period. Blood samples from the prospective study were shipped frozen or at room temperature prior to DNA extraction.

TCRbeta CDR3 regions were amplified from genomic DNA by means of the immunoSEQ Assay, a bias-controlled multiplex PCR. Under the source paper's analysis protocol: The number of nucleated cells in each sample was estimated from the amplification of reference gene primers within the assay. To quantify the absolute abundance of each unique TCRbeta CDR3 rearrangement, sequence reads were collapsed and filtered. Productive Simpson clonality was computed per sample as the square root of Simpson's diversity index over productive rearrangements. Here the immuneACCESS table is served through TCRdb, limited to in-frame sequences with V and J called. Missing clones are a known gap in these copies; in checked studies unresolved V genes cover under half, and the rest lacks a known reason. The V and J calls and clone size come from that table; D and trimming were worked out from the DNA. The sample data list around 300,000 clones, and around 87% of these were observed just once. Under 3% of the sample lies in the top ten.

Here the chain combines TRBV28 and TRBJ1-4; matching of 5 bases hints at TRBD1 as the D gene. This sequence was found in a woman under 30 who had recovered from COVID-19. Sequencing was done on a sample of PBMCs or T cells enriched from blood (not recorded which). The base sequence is TGTGCCAGCAGTTTCCAGGGCTATGAAAAACTGTTTTTT. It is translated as CASSFQGYEKLFF.